This T cell receptor (beta chain) was sequenced in a study of blood T cell repertoires in COVID-19. With 0 bases removed from V and 5 bases from J, the gap between germline ends came to 4 bases. CDR1 is ENHRY and CDR2 is SYGVKD in the germline V gene. CDR3 length: 13 residues. Sequenced by immunoSEQ multiplex PCR; TCRdb stores in-frame clones only, minus some. The sample shows 260,000 or so clones, about 87% of them seen only once. The clonotype was recovered from a woman aged 40 to 50 with acute COVID-19. Input material: PBMCs or T cells enriched from blood (not recorded which). The rearrangement uses TRBV10-3 and TRBJ2-2; no clear D gene. Here the CDR3 DNA reads TGTGCCATCAGTGAGTCCCAGACCGGGGAGCTGTTTTTT. It specifies CAISESQTGELFF.